The clone carrying this T cell receptor beta chain was found many times. Its antigen is as yet unknown. Germline values: CDR1 SEHNR, CDR2 FQNEAQ (reference sequence). Trimming left V 3 bases short and J 4 bases short, with 3 bases between. The CDR3 runs to 12 residues. This record comes from a study of molecular identifiers for immune sequencing clone quantification. Naive CD8 libraries used 20,000 to 1,000,000 sorted cells and 10%, 30% or 50% RNA. When naive CD8 T cells were sorted, they were gated as CD8+CD4-CCR7+CD45RA+. Previously published methods and listed TCR primers were used for the bulk TCR libraries. TCRdb re-called the PCR reads with MiXCR, one entry per CDR3 protein. The sample has 600,000 to 650,000 distinct CDR3 sequences, just under 20% seen once; the top ten hold around 0.86%. Overall study findings and caveats: In naive cells, clones above 20 RNA copies held under 1% of molecules, whereas in effector cells they held over 99%.

V gene TRBV7-9 combines with J gene TRBJ2-2; D ambiguous. The receptor comes from a human donor in good health. Some libraries in this study had Jurkat cell RNA spiked in. Sequenced sample: naive CD8+ T cells from blood, with Jurkat cell RNA spiked in. Documented subset: FACS-sorted CD8+CD4-CCR7+CD45RA+ naive T cells. CDR3 in amino acids: CASSFGTGELFF. The CDR3 DNA sequence: TGTGCCAGCAGCTTTGGCACCGGGGAGCTGTTTTTT.